This TCR beta chain was profiled in a study of cytomegalovirus exposure and HLA in healthy donors. Study information: In an early release, HLA-typed donors contributed 75 million to 85 million unique TCR sequences.

PCR was performed using 60 Vbeta and 13 Jbeta primers. Sequenced by immunoSEQ multiplex PCR; TCRdb stores in-frame clones only, minus some. The sample has around 100,000 clones, just under 75% seen once. This clone has just a few counts. Its cognate antigen is unknown. Broader study findings: A link between a missense DCLRE1C variant and TCR beta V- and J-gene trimming emerged from a later analysis. Upon later analysis, TCR association rates were observed to vary by HLA locus, being highest for DRB1 and lowest for HLA-C.

Sequencing was performed on PBMCs. This TCR came from a man in his fifties or sixties in good health and CMV-seropositive.

CDR3 bases: TGTGCCAGCAGTGGGGACAGGGTGGGCACTGAAGCTTTCTTT. Residues: CASSGDRVGTEAFF. This rearrangement joins TRBV2 to TRBJ1-1; 9 positions match TRBD1. The CDR3 covers 14 residues. Trimming cost V 4 bases and J 4 bases; bases outside gene matches: 4. Germline-derived CDR1 and CDR2 are SNHLY and FYNNEI. The whole variable domain, filled in from reference TRBV2 and TRBJ1-1, reads EPEVTQTPSHQVTQMGQEVILRCVPISNHLYFYWYRQILGQKVEFLVSFYNNEISEKSEIFDDQFSVERPDGSNFTLKIRSTKLEDSAMYFCASSGDRVGTEAFFGQGTRLTVV.